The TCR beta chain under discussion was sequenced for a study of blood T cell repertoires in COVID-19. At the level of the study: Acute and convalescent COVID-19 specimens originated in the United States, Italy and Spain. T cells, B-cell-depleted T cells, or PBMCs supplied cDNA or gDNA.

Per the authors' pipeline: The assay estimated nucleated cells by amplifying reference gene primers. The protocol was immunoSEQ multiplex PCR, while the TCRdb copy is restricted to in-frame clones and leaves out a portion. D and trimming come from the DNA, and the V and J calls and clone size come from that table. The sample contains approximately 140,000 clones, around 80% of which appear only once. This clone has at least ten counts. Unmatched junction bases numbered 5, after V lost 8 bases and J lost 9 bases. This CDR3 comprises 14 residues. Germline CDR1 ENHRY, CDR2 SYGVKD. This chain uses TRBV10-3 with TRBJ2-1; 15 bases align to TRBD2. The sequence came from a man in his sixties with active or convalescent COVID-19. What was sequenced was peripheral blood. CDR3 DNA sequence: TGTGCCATCTTGGGGACTAGCGGGAGGAGTGAGCAGTTCTTC. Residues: CAILGTSGRSEQFF.